The 25 T cell receptor beta chains below all came from one sample that was sequenced in a study of human T cells and chemical hapten exposure. Specified time point: patch test 1, 2 weeks after DPC sensitization. Sample treatment: therapeutic diphenylcyclopropenone sensitization with weekly scalp DPC. TCRdb re-analysed the RACE reads in MiXCR, keeping a single row per CDR3 protein. The repertoire holds roughly 180,000 distinct CDR3 sequences, with more than 12% as singletons. The specimen comprised whole blood, sampled in connection with sensitization to the hapten diphenylcyclopropenone (DPC). These receptors originate from a woman under 40 with alopecia areata. Some clones in this sample may be carry-over from other donors' samples.

The J gene is TRBJ1-3, the V gene TRBV12-3 or TRBV12-4; D is perhaps TRBD1 (5 bases). This CDR3 comprises 14 residues. Trimming took 0 bases from V and 5 from J, leaving 8 bases between them. The CDR3 sequence is CASSLAPGRNTIYF. The DNA for the CDR3 is TGTGCCAGCAGTTTAGCGCCAGGGAGAAACACCATATATTTT.

In its sample, this clonotype was seen many times. Compared with germline, one end of the junction differs, possibly owing to a read error. The chain combines TRBV2 with TRBJ1-5; D is undetermined. This CDR3 is built from 14 residues. From germline, CDR1 is SNHLY and CDR2 FYNNEI. The CDR3 is CASSEGQSNQPQHF. DNA for the CDR3: TGTGCCAGCAGCGAAGGGCAAAGCAATCAGCCCCAGCATTTT.

This clonotype was seen a handful of times. The CDR3 reads CASSKDRGTSNQPQHF. The DNA of the CDR3 is TGTGCCAGCAGCAAAGACAGGGGGACTAGCAATCAGCCCCAGCATTTT. The V gene is TRBV21-1, the J gene TRBJ1-5; the table names TRBD1, a call not compared with the DNA. TRBV21-1 is termed a pseudogene. CDR3 length equals 16 residues.

This clonotype was detected only a few times. The V and J genes are TRBV28 and TRBJ2-7; maybe TRBD2 (6 bases). The CDR3 length is 14 residues. Germline-derived CDR1 and CDR2 are MDHEN and SYDVKM. V lost 5 bases, J lost 7 bases, and 18 bases lay in between. The CDR3 reads CASSETDYLREQYF. As DNA, the CDR3 is TGTGCCAGCAGTGAGACGGACTATTTACGTGAGCAGTACTTC.

The chain links TRBV3-1 to TRBJ2-4; 8 bases align to TRBD2. The CDR3 covers 16 residues. The trim removed 5 bases at V and 4 bases at J, leaving 10 bases unmatched. In germline, CDR1 is LGHDT, CDR2 YNNKEL (reference sequence). The CDR3 region has the DNA TGTGCCAGCAGCGGACTCCCAGCGGGGGATAAAAACATTCAGTACTTC. Protein sequence: CASSGLPAGDKNIQYF.

The V call is TRBV20-1, the J call TRBJ2-7; 7 nucleotides align to TRBD1. CDR1 is DFQATT, CDR2 SNEGSKA, per germline (reference sequence). The CDR3 has 13 amino acids. V gave up 3 bases and J gave up 3 bases; unmatched junction bases: 5. The CDR3 region is CSASPGGNYEQYF. The CDR3 DNA reads TGCAGTGCTAGTCCAGGGGGAAACTACGAGCAGTACTTC.

V usage is TRBV6-1 and J usage is TRBJ2-3, with 9 bases that match TRBD1. Unmatched junction bases numbered 6, after V lost 6 bases and J lost 5 bases. The germline CDR1 and CDR2 sequences are MNHNS and SASEGT. There are 14 residues in the CDR3. CDR3 bases: TGTGCCAGCAGCCGGACAGGGGTGGTAGATACGCAGTATTTT. It translates to CASSRTGVVDTQYF.

Only a few counts were recorded for this clonotype. V is TRBV12-3 or TRBV12-4 and J is TRBJ2-2, with 8 positions matching TRBD1. The CDR3 is 15 amino acids. V gave up 1 base and J gave up 6 bases; unmatched junction bases: 4. The CDR3 DNA sequence: TGTGCCAGCAGTTTAGACGGGACAGGACCCGGGGAGCTGTTTTTT. Translated, it gives CASSLDGTGPGELFF.

V usage is TRBV23-1 and J usage is TRBJ2-3; the D gene is possibly TRBD2 (6 bases). TRBV23-1 is noted as an ORF with a role that remains uncertain. The V end lost 9 bases, the J end lost 2 bases, and 27 bases lay between the germline ends. The length of the CDR3 is 18 residues. As DNA, the CDR3 is TGCGCCAGAAACCGAACTAAATCTTGGGGAGGCTTCACAGATACGCAGTATTTT. This translates into CARNRTKSWGGFTDTQYF.

This clonotype occurred a few times. This rearrangement joins TRBV28 to TRBJ2-5; 10 bases are shared with TRBD2. This CDR3 is 16 amino acids long. From germline, CDR1 is MDHEN and CDR2 SYDVKM. The V gene end was trimmed by 1 base and the J gene end by 0 bases; junction bases not matched to a gene: 2. The CDR3 nucleotides read TGTGCCAGCAGTTTATACCTAGCGGGGGACCAAGAGACCCAGTACTTC. Its protein product is CASSLYLAGDQETQYF.

A few counts support this clonotype. The V call is TRBV7-2, the J call TRBJ2-2; 8 nucleotides line up with TRBD1. Trimming removed 5 bases from V and 2 bases from J; junction bases left unmatched: 4. Germline lookup yields CDR1 SGHTA and CDR2 FQGNSA. This CDR3 contains 15 residues. CDR3 sequence (DNA): TGTGCCAGCAGCCGGACAGGGCCCAACACCGGGGAGCTGTTTTTT. It specifies CASSRTGPNTGELFF.

The sample holds a few counts of this clonotype. The chain links TRBV7-6 to TRBJ1-3; maybe TRBD1 (5 bases). The ends were cut back, 5 bases at V and 0 bases at J, with 11 bases in the middle. There are 15 residues in the CDR3. Germline CDR1 reads SGHVS; CDR2 reads FNYEAQ. In DNA, the CDR3 is TGTGCCAGCAGCGAGGGACGGAGCTCTGGAAACACCATATATTTT. Translated, it gives CASSEGRSSGNTIYF.

This clonotype was counted ten times or more. The rearrangement uses TRBV20-1 and TRBJ1-2; D may be TRBD1 (5 bases). Between the trimmed V and J ends, which lost 7 bases and 4 bases, there was a span of 16 bases. Germline assignment: CDR1 DFQATT and CDR2 SNEGSKA (reference sequence). The CDR3 covers 13 residues. The chain's CDR3 is CSVADEGPYGYTF. The CDR3 DNA follows: TGCAGTGTAGCCGACGAGGGGCCCTATGGCTACACCTTC.

This chain links TRBV9 with TRBJ2-1, with D perhaps TRBD1 (6 bases). Germline V gene lookup returns CDR1 SGDLS and CDR2 YYNGEE. The CDR3 is 13 residues long. V dropped 1 base and J dropped 7 bases, with 9 bases sitting between them. The CDR3 DNA is TGTGCCAGCAGCGTATCAGGGGTTAATGAGCAGTTCTTC. The encoded protein is CASSVSGVNEQFF. The full variable domain, with the rest looked up from reference TRBV9 and TRBJ2-1, is DSGVTQTPKHLITATGQRVTLRCSPRSGDLSVYWYQQSLDQGLQFLIQYYNGEERAKGNILERFSAQQFPDLHSELNLSSLELGDSALYFCASSVSGVNEQFFGPGTRLTVL.

The V gene is TRBV28, the J gene TRBJ1-5; no definite D call. Germline assignment: CDR1 MDHEN and CDR2 SYDVKM. The length of the CDR3 is 13 residues. V lost 8 bases, J lost 4 bases, and 12 bases lay in between. CDR3 nucleotide sequence: TGTGCCAGCTCACAGTGGAGGAATCAGCCCCAGCATTTT. This sequence encodes CASSQWRNQPQHF.

There are a few counts of this clonotype. This chain links TRBV12-3 or TRBV12-4 with TRBJ2-1; 9 positions agree with TRBD2. This CDR3 spans 18 amino acids. V dropped 2 bases and J dropped 1; count of bases not matched to a gene: 9. This CDR3 is CASSLLRGGRRSYNEQFF. The CDR3 nucleotides read TGTGCCAGCAGTTTATTGCGGGGGGGCCGTAGGTCCTACAATGAGCAGTTCTTC.

This clonotype was counted many times. J is TRBJ1-6 and V is TRBV4-1, with 7 bases identical to TRBD1. The CDR3 is made up of 20 amino acids. The germline gives CDR1 MGHRA, CDR2 YSYEKL. Trimming removed 1 base from V and 0 bases from J; junction bases left unmatched: 12. CDR3 residues: CASSQVWFRTGSSYNSPLHF. DNA of the CDR3: TGCGCCAGCAGCCAAGTGTGGTTCAGGACAGGCAGCTCCTATAATTCACCCCTCCACTTT.

In DNA form, the CDR3 reads TGTGCCAGGGGGGCTAGCACAGATACGCAGTATTTT. The encoded protein is CARGASTDTQYF. This chain uses TRBV2 with TRBJ2-3; maybe TRBD1 (6 bases). In germline, CDR1 is SNHLY, CDR2 FYNNEI. V was cut by 9 bases and J by 0 bases, with 7 bases left in between. This CDR3 spans 12 amino acids.

The chain is built from TRBV12-3 or TRBV12-4 and TRBJ1-6, with TRBD1 matching 8 bases. This CDR3 has 16 residues. The V and J ends lost 7 bases and 0 bases, in that order; junction bases with no gene match: 5. For the CDR3, the DNA is TGTGCCAGCACCAGGACAGGGACCTCCTATAATTCACCCCTCCACTTT. Translation: CASTRTGTSYNSPLHF.

The chain uses TRBV10-3 and TRBJ2-3, with D possibly being TRBD2 (6 bases). The ends were cut back, 10 bases at V and 0 bases at J, with 14 bases in the middle. This CDR3 has 14 amino acids. Looked up from germline, CDR1 is ENHRY and CDR2 is SYGVKD. The CDR3 is CATMGGISTDTQYF. CDR3 DNA: TGTGCCACCATGGGCGGGATAAGCACAGATACGCAGTATTTT.

This clonotype was recorded a few times. V and J are TRBV2 and TRBJ2-4; a possible D gene is TRBD2 (7 bases). Trimming stripped 5 bases from V and 0 bases from J, with 14 bases between. This CDR3 region has 16 residues. The V gene's germline CDR1 is SNHLY and CDR2 FYNNEI. The CDR3 sequence is CASSLGGRLAKNIQYF. CDR3 nucleotide sequence: TGTGCCAGCAGTCTGGGGGGGCGATTAGCCAAAAACATTCAGTACTTC.

This sequence joins TRBV4-3 and TRBJ2-2; TRBD1 is a possible D gene (5 bases). Deletions cut 0 bases from V and 6 bases from J, with 17 bases between. CDR3 length equals 17 residues. CDR1 is LGHNA and CDR2 is YSLEER in the germline V gene. As DNA, the CDR3 is TGCGCCAGCAGCCAAGAGGGTACAGGATTTCGCCCCGGGGAGCTGTTTTTT. It specifies CASSQEGTGFRPGELFF.

On this clonotype: This may stem from a read error, because a much larger clone lies one nucleotide away. The rearrangement uses TRBV18 and TRBJ2-5, with D maybe TRBD2 (6 bases). Germline CDR1 KGHSH, CDR2 LQKENI. The CDR3 is 13 residues long. The CDR3 protein is CARSPPGEETQYF. The CDR3, as DNA: TGTGCCAGATCACCTCCGGGGGAAGAGACCCAGTACTTC.

The sample holds many counts of this clonotype. The chain carries TRBV11-2 and TRBJ2-5; TRBD2 is a possible D gene (5 bases). The CDR3 runs to 14 residues. Germline V gives CDR1 SGHAT, CDR2 FQNNGV. V lost 1 base to trimming and J lost 7 bases, with 13 bases between them. CDR3 in amino acids: CASSLAPSWGTQYF. For the CDR3, the DNA is TGTGCCAGCAGCTTAGCCCCTAGCTGGGGGACCCAGTACTTC. The variable domain in full, completed from reference TRBV11-2 and TRBJ2-5, reads EAGVAQSPRYKIIEKRQSVAFWCNPISGHATLYWYQQILGQGPKLLIQFQNNGVVDDSQLPKDRFSAERLKGVDSTLKIQPAKLEDSAVYLCASSLAPSWGTQYFGPGTRLLVL.

The chain has TRBV7-3 and TRBJ2-1; TRBD2 matches 14 bases. Unmatched junction bases numbered 4, after V lost 5 bases and J lost 4 bases. Looked up from germline, CDR1 is SGHTA and CDR2 is FQGTGA. The CDR3 is 16 amino acids. The CDR3 loop is CASSTGLAGEYNEQFF. The CDR3 coding sequence is TGTGCCAGCAGCACGGGACTAGCGGGAGAATACAATGAGCAGTTCTTC.